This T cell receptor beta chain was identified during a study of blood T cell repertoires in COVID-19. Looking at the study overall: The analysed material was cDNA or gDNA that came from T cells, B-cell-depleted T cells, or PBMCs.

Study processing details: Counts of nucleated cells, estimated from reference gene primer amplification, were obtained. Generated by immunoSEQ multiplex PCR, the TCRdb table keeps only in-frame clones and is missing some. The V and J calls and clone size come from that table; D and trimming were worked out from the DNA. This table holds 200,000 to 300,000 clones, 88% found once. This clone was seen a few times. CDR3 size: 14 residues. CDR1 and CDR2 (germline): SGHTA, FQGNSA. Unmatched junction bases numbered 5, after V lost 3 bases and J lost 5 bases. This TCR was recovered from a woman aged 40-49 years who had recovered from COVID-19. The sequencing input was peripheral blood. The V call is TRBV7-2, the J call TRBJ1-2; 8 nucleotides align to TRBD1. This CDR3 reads CASSLAGTGYGYTF. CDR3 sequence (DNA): TGTGCCAGCAGCTTGGCCGGGACAGGTTATGGCTACACCTTC.